Sequencing of this TCR beta chain was carried out in a study of blood T cell repertoires in COVID-19. Original methodology: Reference gene primer amplification in the assay estimated nucleated cell counts. The table came from immunoSEQ multiplex PCR; TCRdb's copy has only in-frame clones and leaves some out. V and J calls and clone size come straight from that table; D and trimming were deduced from the DNA. The sample includes hundreds of thousands of clones, 87% of them seen just once. This CDR3 has 13 amino acids. Germline CDR1 is MDHEN and CDR2 is SYDVKM. V was pared by 5 bases and J by 6 bases, with 5 bases of the junction left unmatched.

This sequence joins TRBV28 and TRBJ2-5, with TRBD1 identical over 8 bases. The sequenced sample was peripheral blood. This sequence was found in a woman between 45 and 65 years old with COVID-19, enrolled during active disease. The CDR3, as DNA: TGTGCCAGCAGTAATGGACAGGGAAAGACCCAGTACTTC. Protein sequence: CASSNGQGKTQYF.